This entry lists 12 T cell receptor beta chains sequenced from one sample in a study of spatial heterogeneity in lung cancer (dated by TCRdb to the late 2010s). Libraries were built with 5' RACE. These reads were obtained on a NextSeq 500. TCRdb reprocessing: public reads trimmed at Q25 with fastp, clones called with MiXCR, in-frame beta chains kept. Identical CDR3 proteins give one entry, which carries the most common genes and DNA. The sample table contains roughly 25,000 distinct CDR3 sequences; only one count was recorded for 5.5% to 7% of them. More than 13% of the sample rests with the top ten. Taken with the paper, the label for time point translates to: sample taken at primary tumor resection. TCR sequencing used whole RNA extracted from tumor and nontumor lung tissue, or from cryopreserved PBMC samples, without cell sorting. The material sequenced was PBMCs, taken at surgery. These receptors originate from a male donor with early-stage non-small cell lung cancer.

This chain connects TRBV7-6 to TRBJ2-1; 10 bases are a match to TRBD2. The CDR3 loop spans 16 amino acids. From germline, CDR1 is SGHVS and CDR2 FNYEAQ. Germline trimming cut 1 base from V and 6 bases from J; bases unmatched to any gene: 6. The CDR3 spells CASSLVGAGGRNEQFF. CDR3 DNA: TGTGCCAGCAGCTTAGTCGGAGCGGGAGGGCGCAATGAGCAGTTCTTC.

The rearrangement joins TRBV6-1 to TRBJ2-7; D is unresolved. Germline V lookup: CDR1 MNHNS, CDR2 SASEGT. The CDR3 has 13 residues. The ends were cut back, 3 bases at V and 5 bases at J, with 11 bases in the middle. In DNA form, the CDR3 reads TGTGCCAGCAGTGATAGAGGTTCGAACGAGCAGTACGTC. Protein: CASSDRGSNEQYV.

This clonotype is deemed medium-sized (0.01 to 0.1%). For the CDR3, the DNA is TGTGCCAGCAGTCTCCGGACAGGGATGAACACTGAAGCTTTCTTT. This sequence encodes CASSLRTGMNTEAFF. J is TRBJ1-1 and V is TRBV12-3 or TRBV12-4; TRBD1 matches at 8 bases. This CDR3 has 15 residues. V shed 5 bases and J 0 bases; nucleotides not matched to a gene: 5.

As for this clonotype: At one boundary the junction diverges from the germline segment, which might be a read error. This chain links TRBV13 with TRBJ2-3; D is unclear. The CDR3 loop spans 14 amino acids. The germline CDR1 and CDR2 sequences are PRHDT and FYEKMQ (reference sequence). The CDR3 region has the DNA TGTACCAGCAGCCTCGATACAGGCACAGATACGCAGTATTTT. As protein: CTSSLDTGTDTQYF.

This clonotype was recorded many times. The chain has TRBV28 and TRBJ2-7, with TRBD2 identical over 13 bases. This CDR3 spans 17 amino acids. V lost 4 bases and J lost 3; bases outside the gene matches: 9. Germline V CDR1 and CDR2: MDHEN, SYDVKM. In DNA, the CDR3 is TGTGCCAGCAGTTCCCTCCCTGGGACTAGCGGGAACTACGAGCAGTACTTC. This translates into CASSSLPGTSGNYEQYF. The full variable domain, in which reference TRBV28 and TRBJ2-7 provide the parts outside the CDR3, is DVKVTQSSRYLVKRTGEKVFLECVQDMDHENMFWYRQDPGLGLRLIYFSYDVKMKEKGDIPEGYSVSREKKERFSLILESASTNQTSMYLCASSSLPGTSGNYEQYFGPGTRLTVT.

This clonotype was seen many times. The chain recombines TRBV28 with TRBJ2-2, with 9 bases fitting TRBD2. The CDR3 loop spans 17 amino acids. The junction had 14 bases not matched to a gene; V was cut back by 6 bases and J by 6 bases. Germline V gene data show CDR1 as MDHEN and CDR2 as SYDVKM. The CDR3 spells CASSPPGGRAVAGELFF. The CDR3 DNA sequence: TGTGCCAGCAGCCCCCCGGGCGGGAGGGCCGTTGCCGGGGAGCTGTTTTTT.

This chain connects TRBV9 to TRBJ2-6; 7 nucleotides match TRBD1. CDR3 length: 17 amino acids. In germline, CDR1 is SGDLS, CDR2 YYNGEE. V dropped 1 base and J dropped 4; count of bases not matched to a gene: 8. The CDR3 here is CASSVRDSLFGANVLTF. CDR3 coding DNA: TGTGCCAGCAGCGTACGGGACAGCCTGTTCGGGGCCAACGTCCTGACTTTC.

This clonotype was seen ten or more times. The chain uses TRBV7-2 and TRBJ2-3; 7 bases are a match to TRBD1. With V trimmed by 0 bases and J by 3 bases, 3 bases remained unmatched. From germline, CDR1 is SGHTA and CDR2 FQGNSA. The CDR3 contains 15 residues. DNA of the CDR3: TGTGCCAGCAGCTTAGCACTGACAGGGACAGATACGCAGTATTTT. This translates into CASSLALTGTDTQYF.

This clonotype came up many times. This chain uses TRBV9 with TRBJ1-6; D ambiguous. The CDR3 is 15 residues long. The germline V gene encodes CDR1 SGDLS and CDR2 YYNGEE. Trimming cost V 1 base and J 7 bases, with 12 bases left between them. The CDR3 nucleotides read TGTGCCAGCAGCGTACAAGGGCCGGAGAATTCACCCCTCCACTTT. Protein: CASSVQGPENSPLHF. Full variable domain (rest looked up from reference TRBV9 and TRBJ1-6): DSGVTQTPKHLITATGQRVTLRCSPRSGDLSVYWYQQSLDQGLQFLIQYYNGEERAKGNILERFSAQQFPDLHSELNLSSLELGDSALYFCASSVQGPENSPLHFGNGTRLTVT.

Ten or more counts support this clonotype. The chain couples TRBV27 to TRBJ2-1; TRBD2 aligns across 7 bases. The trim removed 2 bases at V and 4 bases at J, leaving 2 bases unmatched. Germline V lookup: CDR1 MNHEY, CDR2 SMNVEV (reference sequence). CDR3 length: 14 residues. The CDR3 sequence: CASSLAGVYNEQFF. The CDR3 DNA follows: TGTGCCAGCAGTTTAGCGGGGGTATACAATGAGCAGTTCTTC.

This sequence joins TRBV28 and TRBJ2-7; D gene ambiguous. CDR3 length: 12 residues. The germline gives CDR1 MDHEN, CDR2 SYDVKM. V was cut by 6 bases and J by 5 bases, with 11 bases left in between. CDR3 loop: CASRTFADEQYF. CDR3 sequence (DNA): TGTGCCAGCAGGACATTTGCGGACGAGCAGTACTTC.

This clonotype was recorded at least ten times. The CDR3 nucleotides read TGCGCCAGCAGTGATTCGGAAGAGACCCAGTACTTC. This codes for CASSDSEETQYF. The V call is TRBV10-2, the J call TRBJ2-5; D remains ambiguous. Trimming left V 3 bases short and J 3 bases short, with 5 bases between. Germline assignment: CDR1 WSHSY and CDR2 SAAADI. The CDR3 covers 12 residues.